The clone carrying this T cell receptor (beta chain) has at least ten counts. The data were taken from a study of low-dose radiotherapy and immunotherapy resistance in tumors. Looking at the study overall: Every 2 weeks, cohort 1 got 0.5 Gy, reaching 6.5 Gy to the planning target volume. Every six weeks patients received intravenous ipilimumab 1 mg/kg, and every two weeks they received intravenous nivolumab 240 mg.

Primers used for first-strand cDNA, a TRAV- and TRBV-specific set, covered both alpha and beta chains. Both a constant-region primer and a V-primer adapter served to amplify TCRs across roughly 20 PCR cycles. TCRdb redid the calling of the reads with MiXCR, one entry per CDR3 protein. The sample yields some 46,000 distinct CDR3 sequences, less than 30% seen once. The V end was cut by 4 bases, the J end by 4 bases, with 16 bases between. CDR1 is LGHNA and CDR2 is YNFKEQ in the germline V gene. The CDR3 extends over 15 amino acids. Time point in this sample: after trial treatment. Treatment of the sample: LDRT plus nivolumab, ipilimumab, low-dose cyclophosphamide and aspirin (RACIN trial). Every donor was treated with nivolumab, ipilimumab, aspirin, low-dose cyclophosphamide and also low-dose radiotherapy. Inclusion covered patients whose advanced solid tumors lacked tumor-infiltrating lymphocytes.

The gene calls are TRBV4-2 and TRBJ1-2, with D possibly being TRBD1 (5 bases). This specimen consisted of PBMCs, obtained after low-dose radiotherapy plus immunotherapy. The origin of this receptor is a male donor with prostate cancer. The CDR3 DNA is TGTGCCAGCAGCCCCAGGCCGGGAGACAGCTATGGCTACACCTTC. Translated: CASSPRPGDSYGYTF.